These 27 T cell receptor beta chains were all obtained from the same sample, sequenced in a study of early T cells in non-severe SARS-CoV-2 infection. TCRdb called the 5' RACE reads again in MiXCR, with one record for every CDR3 protein. The sample includes about 55,000 distinct CDR3 sequences, 5% to 7.5% of them seen just once. This specimen consisted of whole blood, obtained at baseline. Receptors originate from an adult who was a healthcare worker with PCR-confirmed SARS-CoV-2 infection or an uninfected control (not recorded which).

This clonotype was recorded many times. The V and J genes are TRBV7-2 and TRBJ2-3, with a weak D call TRBD1 (6 bases). The ends were cut back, 1 base at V and 5 bases at J, with 13 bases in the middle. Germline V CDR1 and CDR2: SGHTA, FQGNSA. The CDR3 has 15 residues. This chain's CDR3 is CASSLGGGSGDTQYF. In DNA, the CDR3 is TGTGCCAGCAGCTTAGGAGGGGGATCGGGAGATACGCAGTATTTT.

This clonotype was seen repeatedly, ten times or more. The chain employs TRBV28 and TRBJ2-6; 12 nucleotides align to TRBD1. V trimming: 4 bases; J trimming: 2 bases; junction bases outside the gene matches: 6. There are 18 residues in the CDR3. The germline V gene encodes CDR1 MDHEN and CDR2 SYDVKM. CDR3 in amino acids: CASSSSGTGGAGANVLTF. Written as DNA, the CDR3 is TGTGCCAGCAGTTCATCCGGGACAGGGGGCGCTGGGGCCAACGTCCTGACTTTC.

This clonotype appeared many times. This chain connects TRBV30 to TRBJ1-1; no firm D call. The CDR3 runs to 10 residues. V lost 8 bases and J 7 bases, leaving 11 bases between the germline ends. Germline CDR1 GTSNPN, CDR2 SVGIG (reference sequence). CDR3 residues: CAAGRSEAFF. As DNA, the CDR3 is TGTGCCGCAGGACGGAGTGAAGCTTTCTTT.

Concerning this clonotype itself: This may stem from a read error, because a much larger clone lies one nucleotide away. V is TRBV7-9 and J is TRBJ1-6, with D uncertain. Germline CDR1 is SEHNR and CDR2 is FQNEAQ (reference sequence). The CDR3 extends over 15 amino acids. The DNA for the CDR3 is TGTGCCAGCGGCTTAGCTTTGGCTGGGAATTCACCCCTCCACTTT. Protein product: CASGLALAGNSPLHF.

The table lists this clonotype with many counts. Written as DNA, the CDR3 is TGTGCCAGCAGCCACCTTGGGAGGCGCTACGAGCAGTACTTC. Translating it yields CASSHLGRRYEQYF. This sequence joins TRBV28 and TRBJ2-7; possibly TRBD2 for D (6 bases). The CDR3 runs to 14 residues. Germline CDR1 is MDHEN and CDR2 is SYDVKM. Trimming took 6 bases from V and 3 from J, leaving 15 bases between them.

This clonotype has only a few counts. The rearrangement links TRBV18 to TRBJ2-7; D ambiguous. V was trimmed by 3 bases and J by 0 bases, leaving 9 bases between them. CDR3 size: 14 residues. Germline assignment: CDR1 KGHSH and CDR2 LQKENI. The DNA for the CDR3 is TGTGCCAGCTCACCCGGTGAGAGCTCCTACGAGCAGTACTTC. Translation: CASSPGESSYEQYF.

This clonotype occurred many times. The gene calls are TRBV11-3 and TRBJ2-5; 8 bases agree with TRBD1. V shed 3 bases, J shed 9 bases, and the junction held 12 bases outside the gene matches. CDR3 size: 15 residues. Germline loops: CDR1 SGHNT, CDR2 YENEEA. CDR3 in amino acids: CASSLGTGQETAQYF. The CDR3 bases are TGTGCCAGCAGCTTGGGGACAGGACAAGAGACAGCCCAGTACTTC.

This clonotype occurred a few times. The rearrangement uses TRBV7-9 and TRBJ2-3, with D perhaps TRBD2 (5 bases). CDR3 length equals 13 residues. V was cut by 3 bases and J by 2 bases, with 6 bases left in between. In germline, CDR1 is SEHNR, CDR2 FQNEAQ (reference sequence). This chain's CDR3 is CASSLRDTDTQYF. The CDR3 coding sequence is TGTGCCAGCAGCTTGAGGGACACAGATACGCAGTATTTT.

This clonotype was seen at least ten times. This sequence joins TRBV5-6 and TRBJ2-5, with D unclear. Trimming left V 4 bases short and J 5 bases short, with 6 bases between. Germline loops: CDR1 SGHDT, CDR2 YYEEEE. CDR3 length: 11 residues. CDR3 sequence: CASSREETQYF. The CDR3 DNA reads TGTGCCAGCAGCCGCGAGGAGACCCAGTACTTC.

This chain joins TRBV6-2 or TRBV6-3 and TRBJ2-1; 12 bases are shared with TRBD1. Looked up from germline, CDR1 is MNHEY and CDR2 is SVGEGT. The CDR3 contains 15 residues. The junction had 5 bases not matched to a gene; V was cut back by 5 bases and J by 6 bases. CDR3 sequence (DNA): TGTGCCAGCAGTCCAAGGGACAGGGGGCGCAATGAGCAGTTCTTC. This translates into CASSPRDRGRNEQFF.

This clonotype was seen many times. This chain uses TRBV20-1 with TRBJ1-2; perhaps TRBD1 as D (5 bases). Germline lookup yields CDR1 DFQATT and CDR2 SNEGSKA (reference sequence). This CDR3 spans 15 amino acids. Trimming cost V 6 bases and J 6 bases, with 23 bases left between them. The chain's CDR3 is CSAKESYWGADGYTF. The CDR3, as DNA: TGCAGTGCGAAGGAAAGCTATTGGGGCGCGGATGGCTACACCTTC.

This clonotype was counted ten times or more. This sequence joins TRBV29-1 and TRBJ1-6; 10 bases align to TRBD1. Germline-derived CDR1 and CDR2 are SQVTM and ANQGSEA. With V trimmed by 5 bases and J by 10 bases, 8 bases remained unmatched. The CDR3 covers 14 residues. The CDR3 loop is CSVSTGGEMSPLHF. The CDR3 bases are TGCAGCGTTTCGACAGGGGGCGAAATGTCACCCCTCCACTTT.

This clonotype was picked up a small number of times. The rearrangement uses TRBV18 and TRBJ1-3; D is ambiguous. The CDR3 contains 15 residues. Germline V gene sequence: CDR1 KGHSH, CDR2 LQKENI. The V gene lost 3 bases and the J gene lost 0 bases, with 9 bases spanning the gap. The CDR3 DNA is TGTGCCAGCTCACCCGTCCCGGTCTCTGGAAACACCATATATTTT. Residues: CASSPVPVSGNTIYF.

The genes are TRBV3-1 and TRBJ2-3; TRBD1 might be the D (6 bases). The CDR3 runs to 14 residues. Trimming left V 1 base short and J 6 bases short, with 11 bases between. Per the germline V gene, CDR1 is LGHDT and CDR2 is YNNKEL (reference sequence). CDR3 region: CASSQAQGQDTQYF. CDR3 sequence (DNA): TGTGCCAGCAGCCAAGCGCAGGGGCAGGATACGCAGTATTTT.

This clonotype showed up many times. This CDR3 reads CASSFDSNSEKLFF. CDR3 DNA: TGTGCCAGCAGCTTCGACAGTAACTCTGAAAAACTGTTTTTT. V gene TRBV7-2 combines with J gene TRBJ1-4, with D maybe TRBD1 (5 bases). Germline V CDR1 and CDR2: SGHTA, FQGNSA. The CDR3 contains 14 residues. V lost 3 bases to trimming and J lost 7 bases, with 12 bases between them.

On this clonotype itself: A single base separates this from a much larger clone, so it may be a read error. This chain joins TRBV2 and TRBJ1-3; D might be TRBD1 (5 bases). This CDR3 comprises 12 residues. Germline V gene data show CDR1 as SNHLY and CDR2 as FYNNEI. V lost 6 bases to trimming and J lost 8 bases, with 11 bases between them. CDR3 DNA sequence: TGTGCCAGCAGGGGGGAGGCCTACACCATATATTTT. Its protein is CASRGEAYTIYF.

Only a few counts were recorded for this clonotype. The chain employs TRBV19 and TRBJ2-1, with D hard to call. This CDR3 is 16 amino acids long. Germline values: CDR1 LNHDA, CDR2 SQIVND (reference sequence). Deletions cut 0 bases from V and 0 bases from J, with 9 bases between. CDR3 DNA: TGTGCCAGTAGTATAGATCTAGGCGGCTCCTACAATGAGCAGTTCTTC. It codes for CASSIDLGGSYNEQFF.

The sample holds many counts of this clonotype. The chain has TRBV7-2 and TRBJ2-7; D not certain. Trimming cost V 4 bases and J 2 bases, with 3 bases left between them. Germline V gene lookup returns CDR1 SGHTA and CDR2 FQGNSA. The CDR3 extends over 11 amino acids. The CDR3 is CASSYTYEQYF. DNA of the CDR3: TGTGCCAGCAGCTATACCTACGAGCAGTACTTC.

This clonotype was recorded a few times. This chain connects TRBV11-3 to TRBJ2-6; D gene ambiguous. The CDR3 is 15 amino acids. Germline CDR1 is SGHNT and CDR2 is YENEEA. V lost 5 bases, J lost 0 bases, and 8 bases lay in between. CDR3 in amino acids: CASSPRYSGANVLTF. The CDR3 coding sequence is TGTGCCAGCAGCCCGAGATACTCTGGGGCCAACGTCCTGACTTTC. Using reference TRBV11-3 and TRBJ2-6 for the parts outside the CDR3, the full variable domain is EAGVVQSPRYKIIEKKQPVAFWCNPISGHNTLYWYLQNLGQGPELLIRYENEEAVDDSQLPKDRFSAERLKGVDSTLKIQPAELGDSAVYLCASSPRYSGANVLTFGAGSRLTVL.

This clonotype was recorded at least ten times. The J gene is TRBJ1-2, the V gene TRBV20-1, with a tentative D call TRBD1 (5 bases). This CDR3 is 15 amino acids long. The V gene's germline CDR1 is DFQATT and CDR2 SNEGSKA (reference sequence). V was pared by 3 bases and J by 4 bases, with 18 bases between. This chain's CDR3 is CSASGLVQGLYGYTF. The CDR3 DNA reads as TGCAGTGCTAGTGGGTTAGTGCAGGGTCTCTATGGCTACACCTTC.

The table lists this clonotype with many counts. V and J are TRBV18 and TRBJ2-7, with 8 bases aligning to TRBD1. There are 15 residues in the CDR3. After removal of 3 bases from V and 5 bases from J, the junction contained 9 bases not matched to a gene. The germline V gene encodes CDR1 KGHSH and CDR2 LQKENI. CDR3: CASSPPGGVRHEQYF. CDR3 DNA sequence: TGTGCCAGCTCACCGCCAGGGGGCGTTCGCCACGAGCAGTACTTC.

The CDR3 sequence: CASSQVSGGSEPQHF. In DNA, the CDR3 is TGTGCCAGCAGCCAAGTCTCAGGGGGCAGCGAGCCCCAGCATTTT. The chain employs TRBV4-2 and TRBJ1-5, with TRBD1 matching 8 bases. V shed 1 base and J 8 bases; nucleotides not matched to a gene: 7. The CDR3 contains 15 residues. Germline V gives CDR1 LGHNA, CDR2 YNFKEQ.

This clonotype was seen a few times. This chain uses TRBV12-2 with TRBJ2-3; the D call of TRBD2 is as the table states it, not checked on the DNA. TRBV12-2 is shown as a pseudogene. This CDR3 has 16 amino acids. The DNA of the CDR3 is TGTGCAAGTCGCTTAGCCGGGACTACAGGCACAGATACGCAGTATTTT. Residues: CASRLAGTTGTDTQYF.

The chain has TRBV6-5 and TRBJ2-5; D gene uncertain. V was pared by 1 base and J by 0 bases, with 6 bases between. The CDR3 runs 14 residues. The germline V gene encodes CDR1 MNHEY and CDR2 SVGAGI. The CDR3: CASSYFMDQETQYF. As DNA, the CDR3 is TGTGCCAGCAGTTACTTTATGGACCAAGAGACCCAGTACTTC.

This clonotype was observed at least ten times. The gene calls are TRBV5-1 and TRBJ1-2; tentatively, D is TRBD1 (5 bases). Germline loops: CDR1 SGHRS, CDR2 YFSETQ. The V and J ends lost 3 bases and 4 bases respectively, with 7 bases between them. This CDR3 region has 12 residues. The CDR3 region has the DNA TGCGCCAGCAGCTCGACAGTCTATGGCTACACCTTC. As protein: CASSSTVYGYTF.

This clonotype was detected only a few times. The chain joins TRBV2 to TRBJ1-3; D gene uncertain. The CDR3 extends over 14 amino acids. Germline CDR1 SNHLY, CDR2 FYNNEI. Trimming took off 5 bases at V and 0 bases at J, with 8 bases between the two ends. This CDR3 is CASSLDYSGNTIYF. The CDR3 nucleotides are TGTGCCAGCAGTCTTGACTACTCTGGAAACACCATATATTTT. The whole variable domain, remainder taken from reference TRBV2 and TRBJ1-3, is EPEVTQTPSHQVTQMGQEVILRCVPISNHLYFYWYRQILGQKVEFLVSFYNNEISEKSEIFDDQFSVERPDGSNFTLKIRSTKLEDSAMYFCASSLDYSGNTIYFGEGSWLTVV.

This clonotype was observed at least ten times. This chain uses TRBV6-6 with TRBJ1-4; 11 bases agree with TRBD1. V trimming: 5 bases; J trimming: 11 bases; junction bases outside the gene matches: 10. The V gene's germline CDR1 is MNHNY and CDR2 SVGAGI (reference sequence). The CDR3 runs to 15 residues. CDR3 nucleotide sequence: TGTGCCAGCAGTGATCCTGGGACAGGGGGTGAGAAACTGTTTTTT. Translating gives CASSDPGTGGEKLFF.